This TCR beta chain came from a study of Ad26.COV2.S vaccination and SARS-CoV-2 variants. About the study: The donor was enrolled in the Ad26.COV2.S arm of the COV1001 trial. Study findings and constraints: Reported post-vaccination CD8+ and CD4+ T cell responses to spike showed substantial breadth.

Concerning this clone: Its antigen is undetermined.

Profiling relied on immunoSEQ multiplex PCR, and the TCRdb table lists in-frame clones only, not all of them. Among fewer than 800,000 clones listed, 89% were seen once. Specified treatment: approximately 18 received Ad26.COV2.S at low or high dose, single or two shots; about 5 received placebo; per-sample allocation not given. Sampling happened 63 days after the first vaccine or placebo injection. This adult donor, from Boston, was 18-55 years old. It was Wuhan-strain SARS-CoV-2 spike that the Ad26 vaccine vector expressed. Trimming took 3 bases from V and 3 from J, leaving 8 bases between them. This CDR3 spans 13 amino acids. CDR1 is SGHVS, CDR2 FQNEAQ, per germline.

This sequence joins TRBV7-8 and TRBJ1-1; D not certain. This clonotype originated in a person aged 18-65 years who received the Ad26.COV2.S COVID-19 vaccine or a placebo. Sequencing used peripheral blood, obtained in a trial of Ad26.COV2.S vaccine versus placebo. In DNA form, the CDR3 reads TGTGCCAGCAGCTTTTCCAGCTACACTGAAGCTTTCTTT. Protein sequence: CASSFSSYTEAFF.